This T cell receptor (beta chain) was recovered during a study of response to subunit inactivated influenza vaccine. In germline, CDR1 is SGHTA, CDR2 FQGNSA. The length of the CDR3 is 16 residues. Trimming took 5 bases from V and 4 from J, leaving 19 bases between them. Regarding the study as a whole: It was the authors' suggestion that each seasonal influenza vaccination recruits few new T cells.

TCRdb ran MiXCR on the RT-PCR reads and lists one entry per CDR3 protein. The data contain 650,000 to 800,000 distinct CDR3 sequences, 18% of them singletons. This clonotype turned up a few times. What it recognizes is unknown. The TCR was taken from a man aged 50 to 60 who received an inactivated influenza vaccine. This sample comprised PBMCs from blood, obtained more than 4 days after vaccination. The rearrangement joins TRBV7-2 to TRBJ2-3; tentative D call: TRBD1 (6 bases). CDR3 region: CASSVQGGGQADTQYF. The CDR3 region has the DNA TGTGCCAGCAGCGTACAGGGTGGCGGCCAAGCAGATACGCAGTATTTT.